The 29 T cell receptor beta chains below were found in one sample sequenced in a study of T-cell reconstitution after alpha-beta-depleted transplantation in children. Preparing the TCRbeta library involved the use of unique molecular identifiers. TCRdb processed the PCR reads anew with MiXCR; each CDR3 protein has one entry. The data contain some 460,000 distinct CDR3 sequences, roughly 16% of them seen just once; the ten biggest clones take up approximately 29%. The input for sequencing was PBMCs, mostly from graft donor cells, taken 360 days after TCRalphabeta/CD19-depleted stem cell transplant. The receptors originated from a boy under two years old who had a stem cell transplant for Wiskott-Aldrich syndrome, so the T cells may come from the graft donor.

This chain links TRBV4-1 with TRBJ2-2, with D maybe TRBD1 (6 bases). V was shortened by 4 bases and J by 3 bases, with 9 bases between the two germline ends. Germline V gene lookup returns CDR1 MGHRA and CDR2 YSYEKL. This CDR3 spans 14 amino acids. Here the CDR3 reads CASSPQGHTGELFF. In DNA form, the CDR3 reads TGCGCCAGCAGCCCCCAGGGGCACACCGGGGAGCTGTTTTTT.

This clonotype was seen a few times. This chain connects TRBV20-1 to TRBJ2-3, with a tentative D call TRBD1 (6 bases). Trimming took 6 bases from V and 0 from J, leaving 16 bases between them. The CDR3 has 15 amino acids. Germline CDR1 DFQATT, CDR2 SNEGSKA (reference sequence). CDR3 coding DNA: TGCAGTGCCATGAAACAGGGCGCTAGCACAGATACGCAGTATTTT. This encodes CSAMKQGASTDTQYF.

This clonotype was seen many times. The chain is built from TRBV4-1 and TRBJ2-5; D possibly matches TRBD1 or TRBD2 (5 bases each). V shed 5 bases and J shed 2 bases, with 12 bases lying between them. From germline, CDR1 is MGHRA and CDR2 YSYEKL. This CDR3 spans 14 amino acids. CDR3 sequence reads: CASSSPGRQETQYF. Here the CDR3 DNA reads TGCGCCAGCAGCTCGCCGGGACGGCAAGAGACCCAGTACTTC.

This clonotype was seen a few times. The rearrangement joins TRBV3-1 to TRBJ1-1; 9 nucleotides agree with TRBD1. The CDR3 spans 15 residues. V lost 5 bases, J lost 3 bases, and 7 bases stayed unmatched. Germline CDR1 is LGHDT and CDR2 is YNNKEL (reference sequence). The CDR3 loop is CASSSQTGGYTEAFF. The CDR3 DNA follows: TGTGCCAGCAGCTCCCAAACAGGGGGCTACACTGAAGCTTTCTTT. Together with reference TRBV3-1 and TRBJ1-1, the CDR3 gives the full variable domain: DTAVSQTPKYLVTQMGNDKSIKCEQNLGHDTMYWYKQDSKKFLKIMFSYNNKELIINETVPNRFSPKSPDKAHLNLHINSLELGDSAVYFCASSSQTGGYTEAFFGQGTRLTVV.

Details on this clonotype: The germline gene is not matched at one end of the junction; a read error may be the cause. The J gene is TRBJ2-7, the V gene TRBV10-3; no firm D call. In germline, CDR1 is ENHRY, CDR2 SYGVKD. The CDR3 extends over 12 amino acids. CDR3 nucleotide sequence: TGTGCCATCAGTGTTGTGGGCGCGGAACTTCTCTTC. The encoded protein is CAISVVGAELLF.

This clonotype was picked up many times. This chain connects TRBV12-3 or TRBV12-4 to TRBJ2-5, with D unclear. Trimming took off 6 bases at V and 7 bases at J, with 15 bases between the two ends. The CDR3 has 13 amino acids. In DNA form, the CDR3 reads TGTGCCAGCAGCCCCCGACCCTTTGGGACCCAGTACTTC. Its translation: CASSPRPFGTQYF.

This clonotype was found a few times. The chain recombines TRBV24-1 with TRBJ1-5; D is undetermined. This CDR3 has 14 residues. Deletions cut 3 bases from V and 4 bases from J, with 9 bases between. Germline CDR1 reads KGHDR; CDR2 reads SFDVKD. CDR3 in DNA: TGTGCCACCAGTGATATACGAAGGAATCAGCCCCAGCATTTT. Protein product: CATSDIRRNQPQHF.

The J gene is TRBJ1-6, the V gene TRBV20-1, with 8 bases fitting TRBD1. This CDR3 spans 16 amino acids. Germline V lookup: CDR1 DFQATT, CDR2 SNEGSKA (reference sequence). V lost 1 base, J lost 10 bases, and 12 bases stayed unmatched. CDR3 region: CSARVPFAGGESPLHF. The CDR3 DNA sequence: TGCAGTGCTAGAGTGCCCTTTGCAGGGGGCGAATCACCCCTCCACTTT.

The chain joins TRBV12-3 or TRBV12-4 to TRBJ2-5, with 9 bases matching TRBD2. V trimming: 6 bases; J trimming: 1 base; junction bases outside the gene matches: 9. The CDR3 loop spans 16 amino acids. The CDR3 sequence: CASSMGRAGGQETQYF. CDR3 in DNA: TGTGCCAGCAGCATGGGTCGAGCGGGGGGCCAAGAGACCCAGTACTTC.

This clonotype has just a few counts. This chain connects TRBV24-1 to TRBJ1-1; D gene unclear. CDR1 is KGHDR, CDR2 SFDVKD, per germline. Trimming pared 7 bases from V and 4 bases from J, leaving 12 bases between. The CDR3 sequence is 13 residues long. CDR3 amino acids: CATSNFGGTEAFF. CDR3 DNA: TGTGCCACCAGCAACTTTGGTGGCACTGAAGCTTTCTTT.

This clonotype occurred many times. This CDR3 is CASSPGRTRDTGELFF. CDR3 nucleotide sequence: TGTGCCAGCAGTCCCGGGCGAACTAGAGACACCGGGGAGCTGTTTTTT. The V gene is TRBV12-3 or TRBV12-4, the J gene TRBJ2-2, with D possibly TRBD2 on 5 matching bases. V dropped 5 bases and J dropped 3 bases, with 16 bases sitting between them. The CDR3 contains 16 residues.

This clonotype showed up many times. CDR3 protein: CAWSAGSLETQYF. The CDR3 DNA is TGTGCCTGGAGTGCGGGGAGTCTGGAGACCCAGTACTTC. This chain links TRBV30 with TRBJ2-5; weak D call: TRBD2 (5 bases). V was clipped by 1 base and J by 5 bases, with 11 bases between them. Germline V lookup: CDR1 GTSNPN, CDR2 SVGIG (reference sequence). The length of the CDR3 is 13 residues.

The chain uses TRBV3-1 and TRBJ2-7, with D possibly being TRBD1 (6 bases). V gave up 4 bases and J gave up 4 bases, with 20 bases separating them. Germline V lookup: CDR1 LGHDT, CDR2 YNNKEL (reference sequence). This CDR3 is built from 16 residues. For the CDR3, the DNA is TGTGCCAGCAGCCCGCCAGGGATCAAGGGGGTTTACGAGCAGTACTTC. Its translation is CASSPPGIKGVYEQYF.

The chain is built from TRBV4-2 and TRBJ1-5; the match to TRBD1 covers 12 bases. The V and J ends lost 1 base and 0 bases, in that order; junction bases with no gene match: 4. From germline, CDR1 is LGHNA and CDR2 YNFKEQ. There are 18 residues in the CDR3. DNA for the CDR3: TGTGCCAGCAGCCAAGGGGACAGGGGGCGGATTAGCAATCAGCCCCAGCATTTT. Protein product: CASSQGDRGRISNQPQHF.

J is TRBJ2-3 and V is TRBV7-8; possible D gene TRBD2, 5 bases. Germline CDR1 reads SGHVS; CDR2 reads FQNEAQ. The CDR3 is 15 residues long. V lost 5 bases, J lost 1 base, and 13 bases lay in between. The CDR3 reads CASSADLRGTDTQYF. The CDR3 DNA reads as TGTGCCAGCAGCGCCGATTTGCGGGGCACAGATACGCAGTATTTT.

This clonotype has a handful of counts. The rearrangement links TRBV7-8 to TRBJ2-4; 9 bases are shared with TRBD2. CDR3 length equals 15 residues. Germline CDR1 reads SGHVS; CDR2 reads FQNEAQ. The V segment lost 0 bases and the J segment 6 bases; nucleotides outside the gene matches: 3. The DNA for the CDR3 is TGTGCCAGCAGCTTAGCGAGCGGGAGGAGAAACATTCAGTACTTC. Amino acid sequence: CASSLASGRRNIQYF.

This clonotype was counted a few times. This rearrangement joins TRBV30 to TRBJ2-3; D may correspond to TRBD1 or TRBD2 (5 bases each). CDR1 and CDR2 from the germline V gene are GTSNPN and SVGIG (reference sequence). V lost 1 base, J lost 0 bases, and 8 bases lay in between. This CDR3 contains 14 residues. CDR3 bases: TGTGCCTGGAGTGGCCGGGACAGCACAGATACGCAGTATTTT. This gives the protein CAWSGRDSTDTQYF.

In this sample, this clonotype turned up a few times. V gene TRBV30 combines with J gene TRBJ1-1; 7 bases line up with TRBD1. Per the germline V gene, CDR1 is GTSNPN and CDR2 is SVGIG (reference sequence). This CDR3 is 12 amino acids long. DNA for the CDR3: TGTAGCACTCGGACAGGGAACACTGAAGCTTTCTTT. This sequence encodes CSTRTGNTEAFF.

Ten or more counts support this clonotype. J is TRBJ2-1 and V is TRBV29-1; 11 bases match TRBD2. CDR3 length: 14 amino acids. Germline V gene lookup returns CDR1 SQVTM and CDR2 ANQGSEA. The ends lost 6 bases at V and 3 bases at J; junction bases unmatched: 4. The CDR3 spells CSVVGTSGYNEQFF. CDR3 bases: TGCAGCGTGGTCGGGACTAGCGGCTACAATGAGCAGTTCTTC.

The sample holds a few counts of this clonotype. The J gene is TRBJ2-2, the V gene TRBV6-1; D remains unclear. CDR1 MNHNS and CDR2 SASEGT come from the germline V gene. V gave up 7 bases and J gave up 0 bases, with 15 bases separating them. This CDR3 comprises 16 residues. The CDR3 nucleotides are TGTGCCAGCAAGAAGGCAGGAAGGCCGAACACCGGGGAGCTGTTTTTT. This gives the protein CASKKAGRPNTGELFF.

This clonotype was observed a few times. The chain has TRBV24-1 and TRBJ2-2; 9 bases map to TRBD2. CDR3 size: 15 residues. Germline V gives CDR1 KGHDR, CDR2 SFDVKD. J was trimmed by 7 bases and V by 9 bases; bases with no gene match: 11. CDR3 protein: CATGVAGGPHGELFF. The CDR3 nucleotides are TGTGCCACCGGAGTGGCGGGAGGGCCTCACGGGGAGCTGTTTTTT.

There are a few counts of this clonotype. V gene TRBV7-9 combines with J gene TRBJ2-2; D is uncertain. The CDR3 runs to 15 residues. From germline, CDR1 is SEHNR and CDR2 FQNEAQ (reference sequence). V dropped 1 base and J dropped 1 base, with 7 bases sitting between them. The CDR3 loop reads CASSLGGKNTGELFF. As DNA, the CDR3 is TGTGCCAGCAGCTTAGGTGGGAAGAACACCGGGGAGCTGTTTTTT.

This clonotype has more than one count but fewer than ten. V and J are TRBV5-1 and TRBJ1-1; 7 positions agree with TRBD1. CDR3 size: 16 residues. The germline CDR1 and CDR2 sequences are SGHRS and YFSETQ. The V and J ends lost 3 bases and 8 bases, in that order; junction bases with no gene match: 16. The CDR3 nucleotides read TGCGCCAGCAGCTACGGGACAGCGCTCGGAAAACTGGAAGCTTTCTTT. Its protein product is CASSYGTALGKLEAFF.

This clonotype occurred a few times. V usage is TRBV28 and J usage is TRBJ2-6; D uncertain. From germline, CDR1 is MDHEN and CDR2 SYDVKM. V lost 4 bases and J lost 2, with 15 bases in between. The CDR3 extends over 17 amino acids. DNA of the CDR3: TGTGCCAGCAGTTACCCCCTGACGAGTCCTGGGGCCAACGTCCTGACTTTC. This codes for CASSYPLTSPGANVLTF. The whole variable domain, remainder taken from reference TRBV28 and TRBJ2-6, is DVKVTQSSRYLVKRTGEKVFLECVQDMDHENMFWYRQDPGLGLRLIYFSYDVKMKEKGDIPEGYSVSREKKERFSLILESASTNQTSMYLCASSYPLTSPGANVLTFGAGSRLTVL.

The chain uses TRBV5-5 and TRBJ2-2; D is possibly TRBD2 (6 bases). The CDR3 has 16 residues. Trimming removed 2 bases at V and 3 bases at J, with 14 bases between. Germline loops: CDR1 SGHKS, CDR2 YYEKEE (reference sequence). The CDR3 coding sequence is TGTGCCAGCAGCTTTAGGGAGGAGACAGACACCGGGGAGCTGTTTTTT. Translating it yields CASSFREETDTGELFF.

This clonotype has a handful of counts. The chain recombines TRBV29-1 with TRBJ2-1; D not resolved. Germline CDR1 and CDR2: SQVTM and ANQGSEA. This CDR3 comprises 10 residues. V was pared by 0 bases and J by 8 bases, with 2 bases between. CDR3 sequence (DNA): TGCAGCGTTGAAGATTATGAGCAGTTCTTC. This translates into CSVEDYEQFF.

This clonotype was seen only a few times. The chain couples TRBV29-1 to TRBJ2-2; 11 nucleotides agree with TRBD2. CDR3 length: 15 residues. With V trimmed by 4 bases and J by 3 bases, 4 bases remained unmatched. Germline CDR1 and CDR2: SQVTM and ANQGSEA. The CDR3 coding sequence is TGCAGCGTTGTAGGGACTAGCGGATACACCGGGGAGCTGTTTTTT. This encodes CSVVGTSGYTGELFF.

V and J are TRBV5-1 and TRBJ2-1; D may match TRBD1 or TRBD2 (6 bases each). V lost 3 bases and J 16 bases, leaving 26 bases between the germline ends. This CDR3 spans 15 amino acids. Germline V gene data show CDR1 as SGHRS and CDR2 as YFSETQ. The CDR3 DNA follows: TGCGCCAGCAGCTGCCTAATCGGACTCCGAAAGGGGGGATTCTTC. It translates to CASSCLIGLRKGGFF. Complete variable domain (other parts from reference TRBV5-1 and TRBJ2-1): KAGVTQTPRYLIKTRGQQVTLSCSPISGHRSVSWYQQTPGQGLQFLFEYFSETQRNKGNFPGRFSGRQFSNSRSEMNVSTLELGDSALYLCASSCLIGLRKGGFFGPGTRLTVL.

The genes are TRBV3-1 and TRBJ2-7; maybe TRBD2 (6 bases). Germline V CDR1 and CDR2: LGHDT, YNNKEL (reference sequence). The CDR3 is 15 residues long. V dropped 3 bases and J dropped 7 bases, with 19 bases sitting between them. The CDR3 protein is CASSQRERTTREQYF. In DNA form, the CDR3 reads TGTGCCAGCAGCCAGAGGGAGAGGACTACTAGAGAGCAGTACTTC.